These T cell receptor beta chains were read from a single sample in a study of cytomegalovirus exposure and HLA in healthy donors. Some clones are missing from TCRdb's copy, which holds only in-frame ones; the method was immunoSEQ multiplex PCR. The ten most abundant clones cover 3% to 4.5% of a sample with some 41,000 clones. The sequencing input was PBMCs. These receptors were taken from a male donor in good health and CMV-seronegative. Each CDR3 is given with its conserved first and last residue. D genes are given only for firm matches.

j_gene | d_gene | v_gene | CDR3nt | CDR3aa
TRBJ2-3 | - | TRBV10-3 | TGTGCCATCAGTGAGGGTCAGGCTAGCACAGATACGCAGTATTTT | CAISEGQASTDTQYF
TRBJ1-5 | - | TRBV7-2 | TGTGCCAGCAGCCCCCGAGGGCTTGATGGCAATCAGCCCCAGCATTTT | CASSPRGLDGNQPQHF
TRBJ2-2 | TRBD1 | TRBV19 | TGTGCCAGTAGTATAATTAGGAGGACAGGGTCTTCCGGGGAGCTGTTTTTT | CASSIIRRTGSSGELFF
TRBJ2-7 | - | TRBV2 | TGTGCCAGCAGTGAAGGGTCAGGGTTTCCCTACGAGCAGTACTTC | CASSEGSGFPYEQYF
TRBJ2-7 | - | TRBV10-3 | TGTGCCATCGGGCTGGGCTCCTACGAGCAGTACTTC | CAIGLGSYEQYF
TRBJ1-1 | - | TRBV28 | TGTGCCAGCAGTGGGGACAAGAACACTGAAGCTTTCTTT | CASSGDKNTEAFF
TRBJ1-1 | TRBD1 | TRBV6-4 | TGTGCCAGCAGTGCTCAGGGGGACTTTACTGAAGCTTTCTTT | CASSAQGDFTEAFF
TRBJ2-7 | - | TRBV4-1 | TGCGCCAGCAGCCAAGGGACTCTCCTGGGGGCAACCTACGAGCAGTACTTC | CASSQGTLLGATYEQYF
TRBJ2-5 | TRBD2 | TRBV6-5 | TGTGCCAGCAGTTACCGGGGGAGGGGCCGGGAGACCCAGTACTTC | CASSYRGRGRETQYF
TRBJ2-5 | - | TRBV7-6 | TGTGCCAGCAGCTCCCTCCAGGGAACCCAAGAGACCCAGTACTTC | CASSSLQGTQETQYF
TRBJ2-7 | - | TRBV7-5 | TGTGCCAGAAGCTCCCGGACTCCAAGCTCCTACGAGCAGTACTTC | CARSSRTPSSYEQYF
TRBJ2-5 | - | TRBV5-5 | TGTGCCAGCAGCTTGGTGGGCTCCCCTCAAGAGACCCAGTACTTC | CASSLVGSPQETQYF
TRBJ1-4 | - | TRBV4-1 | TGCGCCAGCAGCCAAGAGCAAAGGAGTGAAAAACTGTTTTTT | CASSQEQRSEKLFF
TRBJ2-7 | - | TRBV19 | TGTGCCAGTAGTATGGTTGGACAGTCCTCCTACGAGCAGTACTTC | CASSMVGQSSYEQYF
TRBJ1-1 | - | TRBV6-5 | TGTGCCAGCAGCCCCATGGGGAGGGGCACTGAAGCTTTCTTT | CASSPMGRGTEAFF
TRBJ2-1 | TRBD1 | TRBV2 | TGTGCCAGCAGCCGACTTGGGACAGGGTACAATGAGCAGTTCTTC | CASSRLGTGYNEQFF
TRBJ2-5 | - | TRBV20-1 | TGCAGTGCCACCCTCAGGGAGACCCAGTACTTC | CSATLRETQYF
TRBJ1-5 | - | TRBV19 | TGTGCCAGTAGTATTCGCGGGGCAGGGCAGCCCCAGCATTTT | CASSIRGAGQPQHF
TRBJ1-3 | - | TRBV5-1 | TGCGCCAGCGGGGACATGAGCTCTGGAAACACCATATATTTT | CASGDMSSGNTIYF
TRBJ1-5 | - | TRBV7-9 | TGTGCCAGCAGCGGAGACAGACATCAGCCCCAGCATTTT | CASSGDRHQPQHF
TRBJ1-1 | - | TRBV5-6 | TGTGCCAGCAGCTTAGGCGGGGGCTTAATTGAAGCTTTCTTT | CASSLGGGLIEAFF
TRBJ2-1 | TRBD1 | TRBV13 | TGTGCCAGCAGCTCAGCGACAGGGTACGATGAGCAGTTCTTC | CASSSATGYDEQFF
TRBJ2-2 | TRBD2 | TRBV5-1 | TGCGCCAGCAGGGTCCTAGCGGGGGCTAGTGCGGGCACCGGGGAGCTGTTTTTT | CASRVLAGASAGTGELFF
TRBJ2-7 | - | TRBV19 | TGTGCCAGTAGTACCAGCCGGGTGCTAAACGAGCAGTACTTC | CASSTSRVLNEQYF
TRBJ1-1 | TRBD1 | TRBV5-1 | TGCGCCAGCAGCTGGGGACAGGAAGCTTTCTTT | CASSWGQEAFF
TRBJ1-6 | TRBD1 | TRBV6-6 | TGTGCCAGCCGTTGGACAGGGGGCGCCTATAATTCACCCCTCCACTTT | CASRWTGGAYNSPLHF
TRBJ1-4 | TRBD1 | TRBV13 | TGTGCCAGCAGCTTCAGAGGGGGCGGAGAAAAACTGTTTTTT | CASSFRGGGEKLFF
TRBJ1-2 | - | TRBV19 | TGTGCCAGTAGTATTAACCGGAGGCTGTATGGCTACACCTTC | CASSINRRLYGYTF
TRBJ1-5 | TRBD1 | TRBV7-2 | TGTGCCAGCAAACAGGGGGCGTTAAGCAATCAGCCCCAGCATTTT | CASKQGALSNQPQHF
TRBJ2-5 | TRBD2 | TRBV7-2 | TGTGCCAGCAGCTCCGGACTAGCGGGGGGAGAGACCCAGTACTTC | CASSSGLAGGETQYF
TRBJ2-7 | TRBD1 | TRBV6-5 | TGTGCCAGCAGTCCAAGGACAGGGTCATACGAGCAGTACTTC | CASSPRTGSYEQYF
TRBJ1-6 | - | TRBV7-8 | TGTGCCAGCAGCTTGATTGTGCCAGGGAATTCACCCCTCCACTTT | CASSLIVPGNSPLHF
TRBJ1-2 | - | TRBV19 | TGTGCCAGTACTACGTACAGGGATTTGGGCTATGGCTACACCTTC | CASTTYRDLGYGYTF
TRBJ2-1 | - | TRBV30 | TGTGCCTGGAGTATGGGACTTACCAATGAGCAGTTCTTC | CAWSMGLTNEQFF
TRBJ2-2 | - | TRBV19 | TGTGCCAGTATGGGCTGGGGGCGAAACACCGGGGAGCTGTTTTTT | CASMGWGRNTGELFF
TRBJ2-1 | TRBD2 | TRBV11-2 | TGTGCCAGCAGCTTAGGAGCGGGGGTTCTCTACAATGAGCAGTTCTTC | CASSLGAGVLYNEQFF
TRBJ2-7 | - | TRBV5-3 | TGTGCCATAGGGGGTCACGAGCAGTACTTC | CAIGGHEQYF
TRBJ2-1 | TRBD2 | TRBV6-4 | TGTGCCAGCAGTGTGAGCGGGGCCTCTTTGGGTGAGCAGTTCTTC | CASSVSGASLGEQFF
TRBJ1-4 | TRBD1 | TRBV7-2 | TGTGCCAGCAGGGGACAGGAAAATGAAAAACTGTTTTTT | CASRGQENEKLFF
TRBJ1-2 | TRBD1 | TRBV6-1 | TGTGCCAGCAGTATGGGACAGGGGGCATATGGCTACACCTTC | CASSMGQGAYGYTF
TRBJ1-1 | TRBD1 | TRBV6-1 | TGTGCCAGCAAACCGGGACAGGGGTTTGGCACTGAAGCTTTCTTT | CASKPGQGFGTEAFF
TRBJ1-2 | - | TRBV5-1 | TGCGCCAGCAGCCAGACAGTCAACTATGGCTACACCTTC | CASSQTVNYGYTF
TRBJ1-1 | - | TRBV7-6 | TGTGCCAGCAGCTTAGCAGGAACACAGACTATGAACACTGAAGCTTTCTTT | CASSLAGTQTMNTEAFF
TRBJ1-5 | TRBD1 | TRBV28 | TGTGCCAGCAGTCCAAAGACGACGGACAGGGGGCTGGTGGGCAATCAGCCCCAGCATTTT | CASSPKTTDRGLVGNQPQHF
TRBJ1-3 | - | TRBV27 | TGTGCCAGCAGTTACTCAGGGGATCTGCGGGGAAACACCATATATTTT | CASSYSGDLRGNTIYF
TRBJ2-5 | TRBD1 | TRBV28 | TGTGCCAGCCGACAGGGGCAAAAGACCCAGTACTTC | CASRQGQKTQYF
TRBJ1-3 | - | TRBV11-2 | TGTGCCAGCAGCACAAACAGGGTCCGGGGCTCTGGAAACACCATATATTTT | CASSTNRVRGSGNTIYF
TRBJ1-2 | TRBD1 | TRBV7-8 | TGTGCCAGCAGCTTCGACAGGGCACAAGGCTACACCTTC | CASSFDRAQGYTF
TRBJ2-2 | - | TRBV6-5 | TGTGCCAGCAGTTATATCGGTACCGGGGAGCTGTTTTTT | CASSYIGTGELFF
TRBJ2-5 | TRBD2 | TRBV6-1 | TGTGCCAGCAGTGAAGGGGGAGGGTGGGAGACCCAGTACTTC | CASSEGGGWETQYF
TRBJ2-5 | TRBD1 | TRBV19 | TGTGCCAGTAGTACCGGACAGGGGGCTACGGAGACCCAGTACTTC | CASSTGQGATETQYF
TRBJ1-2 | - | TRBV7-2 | TGTGCCAGCAGCACCACCTTGGACACGGGTTTGGCTGCCGGCTACACCTTC | CASSTTLDTGLAAGYTF